The 27 T cell receptor beta chains listed next were all sequenced from one sample in a study of T-cell reconstitution after alpha-beta-depleted transplantation in children. Unique molecular identifiers were incorporated into the prepared TCRbeta library. Each CDR3 protein is one row after TCRdb ran MiXCR on the PCR reads. The sample includes 360,000 or so distinct CDR3 sequences, roughly 20% of them seen just once. The sample consisted of PBMCs from the stem cell graft donor, taken from the stem cell graft. These receptors were obtained from a human donor who donated a stem cell graft to a child with acute myeloid leukemia.

This clonotype was detected many times. This chain uses TRBV4-1 with TRBJ2-3; D uncertain. The CDR3 length is 13 residues. Germline CDR1 reads MGHRA; CDR2 reads YSYEKL. V was cut by 0 bases and J by 8 bases, with 9 bases left in between. CDR3 nucleotide sequence: TGCGCCAGCAGCCAAGATCACGATGGTACGCAGTATTTT. Translated: CASSQDHDGTQYF.

The rearrangement joins TRBV10-3 to TRBJ2-5; 13 nucleotides line up with TRBD2. Looked up from germline, CDR1 is ENHRY and CDR2 is SYGVKD. The trim removed 0 bases at V and 0 bases at J, leaving 10 bases unmatched. The CDR3 is 20 amino acids. CDR3 amino acids: CAISESGLAGVGPYQETQYF. The CDR3, as DNA: TGTGCCATCAGTGAGTCCGGACTAGCGGGAGTCGGTCCTTACCAAGAGACCCAGTACTTC.

There are many counts of this clonotype. The V and J genes are TRBV7-2 and TRBJ2-7, with no clear D. This CDR3 region has 14 residues. Germline V lookup: CDR1 SGHTA, CDR2 FQGNSA. V shed 1 base and J shed 0 bases, with 7 bases lying between them. The CDR3 DNA sequence: TGTGCCAGCAGCTTAGAGGGAAACTCCTACGAGCAGTACTTC. Translation: CASSLEGNSYEQYF.

The chain is built from TRBV5-1 and TRBJ2-1; D is uncertain. V lost 0 bases and J 7 bases, leaving 5 bases between the germline ends. Germline CDR1 reads SGHRS; CDR2 reads YFSETQ. The CDR3 covers 12 residues. The CDR3 protein is CASSLVINEQFF. CDR3 bases: TGCGCCAGCAGCTTGGTTATAAATGAGCAGTTCTTC. The complete variable domain, with remaining parts taken from reference TRBV5-1 and TRBJ2-1, reads KAGVTQTPRYLIKTRGQQVTLSCSPISGHRSVSWYQQTPGQGLQFLFEYFSETQRNKGNFPGRFSGRQFSNSRSEMNVSTLELGDSALYLCASSLVINEQFFGPGTRLTVL.

In this sample, this clonotype turned up a few times. The chain carries TRBV11-2 and TRBJ2-2; D remains unclear. The germline V and J ends were trimmed by 6 bases and 0 bases, with 5 bases remaining between them. Germline V gene data show CDR1 as SGHAT and CDR2 as FQNNGV. The CDR3 covers 13 residues. This CDR3 is CASRESNTGELFF. The CDR3 DNA reads TGTGCCAGCAGGGAGTCGAACACCGGGGAGCTGTTTTTT.

This chain uses TRBV28 with TRBJ2-7; TRBD1 matches 7 bases. J gave up 1 base and V 5 bases, and 5 bases lay outside the gene matches. CDR1 MDHEN and CDR2 SYDVKM come from the germline V gene. The CDR3 has 14 amino acids. The CDR3 DNA sequence: TGTGCCAGCAGTCCGCCGGGACAGTCCTACGAGCAGTACTTC. It is translated as CASSPPGQSYEQYF.

The chain carries TRBV20-1 and TRBJ2-3; TRBD1 matches at 8 bases. The germline V gene has CDR1 DFQATT and CDR2 SNEGSKA (reference sequence). The CDR3 spans 16 residues. V trimming: 3 bases; J trimming: 2 bases; junction bases outside the gene matches: 10. The CDR3 here is CSASAPQGALTDTQYF. CDR3 nucleotides: TGCAGTGCTAGCGCTCCCCAGGGGGCGCTCACAGATACGCAGTATTTT.

The genes are TRBV6-2 or TRBV6-3 and TRBJ2-5; 8 bases match TRBD1. This CDR3 spans 16 amino acids. Germline values: CDR1 MNHEY, CDR2 SVGEGT. The V and J ends lost 5 bases and 5 bases, in that order; junction bases with no gene match: 13. Here the CDR3 reads CASSRAPDRALETQYF. The CDR3 DNA sequence: TGTGCCAGCAGTCGAGCTCCGGACAGGGCTTTGGAGACCCAGTACTTC.

In this sample, this clonotype turned up a few times. The chain employs TRBV29-1 and TRBJ2-5; D might be TRBD1 or TRBD2, each matching 5 bases. The length of the CDR3 is 12 residues. V lost 6 bases and J 1 base, leaving 9 bases between the germline ends. Germline V gene lookup returns CDR1 SQVTM and CDR2 ANQGSEA. The CDR3 region has the DNA TGCAGCGTCTCCGGGACCCAAGAGACCCAGTACTTC. Translation: CSVSGTQETQYF.

V and J are TRBV20-1 and TRBJ2-7; D is uncertain. V was shortened by 0 bases and J by 1 base, with 7 bases between the two germline ends. CDR1 and CDR2 (germline): DFQATT, SNEGSKA (reference sequence). CDR3 length: 13 amino acids. The CDR3 DNA is TGCAGTGCTAGAGATGGCGTTTCCTACGAGCAGTACTTC. Amino acids: CSARDGVSYEQYF.

There are many counts of this clonotype. The chain recombines TRBV10-3 with TRBJ2-3, with 16 bases fitting TRBD2. The CDR3 length is 18 residues. The ends lost 2 bases at V and 3 bases at J; junction bases unmatched: 5. Germline V gene data show CDR1 as ENHRY and CDR2 as SYGVKD. The CDR3 DNA is TGTGCCATCAGTGAGCGGGGACTAGCGGGAGGGCCGACAGATACGCAGTATTTT. The encoded protein is CAISERGLAGGPTDTQYF.

This chain links TRBV30 with TRBJ2-4, with D hard to call. Germline V gene lookup returns CDR1 GTSNPN and CDR2 SVGIG (reference sequence). This CDR3 has 13 amino acids. Deletions cut 6 bases from V and 0 bases from J, with 9 bases between. The CDR3 loop reads CACSLAAKNIQYF. CDR3 nucleotide sequence: TGTGCCTGTTCTCTGGCAGCCAAAAACATTCAGTACTTC.

This clonotype has only a few counts. This rearrangement joins TRBV5-6 to TRBJ2-1; D remains ambiguous. Germline CDR1 is SGHDT and CDR2 is YYEEEE. Trimming cost V 3 bases and J 9 bases, with 10 bases left between them. CDR3 length: 12 amino acids. The CDR3 nucleotides are TGTGCCAGCAGCTCGATCACGGGTGAGCAGTTCTTC. Amino acids: CASSSITGEQFF.

The chain employs TRBV6-2 or TRBV6-3 and TRBJ2-4; TRBD1 agrees at 7 bases. The V gene end was trimmed by 6 bases and the J gene end by 3 bases; junction bases not matched to a gene: 11. The CDR3 sequence is 16 residues long. Germline assignment: CDR1 MNHEY and CDR2 SVGEGT. The CDR3 sequence: CASSTDRVLDKNIQYF. DNA for the CDR3: TGTGCCAGCAGCACTGACAGGGTTCTAGACAAAAACATTCAGTACTTC.

This sequence joins TRBV27 and TRBJ2-2; D is unresolved. There are 14 residues in the CDR3. Deletions cut 8 bases from V and 5 bases from J, with 15 bases between. Germline CDR1 is MNHEY and CDR2 is SMNVEV (reference sequence). DNA for the CDR3: TGTGCCAGCGGCCGATCGCGACGAACCGGGGAGCTGTTTTTT. This sequence encodes CASGRSRRTGELFF.

There are a few counts of this clonotype. The rearrangement uses TRBV7-9 and TRBJ2-2, with D uncertain. The CDR3 runs to 15 residues. Germline-derived CDR1 and CDR2 are SEHNR and FQNEAQ (reference sequence). Trimming removed 5 bases at V and 4 bases at J, with 14 bases between. CDR3 nucleotide sequence: TGTGCCAGCAGCCCCGACGGCCCAGTCACCGGGGAGCTGTTTTTT. This codes for CASSPDGPVTGELFF. The whole variable domain, filled in from reference TRBV7-9 and TRBJ2-2, reads DTGVSQNPRHKITKRGQNVTFRCDPISEHNRLYWYRQTLGQGPEFLTYFQNEAQLEKSRLLSDRFSAERPKGSFSTLEIQRTEQGDSAMYLCASSPDGPVTGELFFGEGSRLTVL.

The genes are TRBV18 and TRBJ1-1, with D perhaps TRBD1 (5 bases). V lost 3 bases and J 5 bases, leaving 22 bases between the germline ends. The CDR3 length is 17 residues. CDR1 and CDR2 from the germline V gene are KGHSH and LQKENI. In nucleotides, the CDR3 is TGTGCCAGCTCACCTAGGGGCTCATCTCCCGGTGGTACTGAAGCTTTCTTT. Translating gives CASSPRGSSPGGTEAFF. The variable domain in full, with the rest retrieved from reference TRBV18 and TRBJ1-1, is NAGVMQNPRHLVRRRGQEARLRCSPMKGHSHVYWYRQLPEEGLKFMVYLQKENIIDESGMPKERFSAEFPKEGPSILRIQQVVRGDSAAYFCASSPRGSSPGGTEAFFGQGTRLTVV.

This rearrangement joins TRBV7-9 to TRBJ1-2, with 7 bases that match TRBD1. The CDR3 loop spans 17 amino acids. CDR1 is SEHNR, CDR2 FQNEAQ, per germline (reference sequence). Unmatched junction bases numbered 10, after V lost 3 bases and J lost 0 bases. CDR3 protein: CASSLTGTALANYGYTF. The CDR3 bases are TGTGCCAGCAGCTTGACCGGGACAGCCCTAGCTAACTATGGCTACACCTTC. The full variable domain, its missing parts supplied by reference TRBV7-9 and TRBJ1-2, is DTGVSQNPRHKITKRGQNVTFRCDPISEHNRLYWYRQTLGQGPEFLTYFQNEAQLEKSRLLSDRFSAERPKGSFSTLEIQRTEQGDSAMYLCASSLTGTALANYGYTFGSGTRLTVV.

The chain couples TRBV24-1 to TRBJ2-1; the match to TRBD2 covers 11 bases. The CDR3 runs to 17 residues. J gave up 8 bases and V 5 bases, and 13 bases lay outside the gene matches. Germline V gene sequence: CDR1 KGHDR, CDR2 SFDVKD. This CDR3 reads CATSVTVAGGYRDEQFF. The CDR3, as DNA: TGTGCCACCAGTGTTACGGTAGCGGGAGGGTATCGTGATGAGCAGTTCTTC.

The chain uses TRBV28 and TRBJ2-1; 8 bases agree with TRBD2. Germline V CDR1 and CDR2: MDHEN, SYDVKM. The CDR3 spans 15 residues. The junction had 8 bases not matched to a gene; V was cut back by 4 bases and J by 6 bases. In DNA, the CDR3 is TGTGCCAGCAGTTCCCTGAGCGGGAGTATCAATGAGCAGTTCTTC. Translation: CASSSLSGSINEQFF.

This clonotype was counted many times. The J gene is TRBJ2-7, the V gene TRBV20-1; D is unresolved. CDR1 is DFQATT, CDR2 SNEGSKA, per germline (reference sequence). CDR3 size: 10 residues. V was cut by 6 bases and J by 2 bases, with 5 bases left in between. The CDR3 sequence is CSATPYEQYF. CDR3 bases: TGCAGTGCCACCCCCTACGAGCAGTACTTC.

This clonotype was seen ten or more times. The chain couples TRBV29-1 to TRBJ1-1; D call uncertain. CDR3 length: 12 residues. Per germline, CDR1 SQVTM and CDR2 ANQGSEA. The V gene lost 1 base and the J gene lost 6 bases, with 9 bases spanning the gap. The chain's CDR3 is CSVEVTGSEAFF. The CDR3 DNA sequence: TGCAGCGTTGAAGTCACCGGGTCTGAAGCTTTCTTT.

The gene calls are TRBV10-2 and TRBJ2-7; 12 bases align to TRBD2. The CDR3 spans 16 residues. CDR1 is WSHSY and CDR2 is SAAADI in the germline V gene. V lost 7 bases, J lost 2 bases, and 9 bases stayed unmatched. CDR3 sequence (DNA): TGCGCCAGCATATCGGGACTAGCGGGTTTACCCTACGAGCAGTACTTC. Protein sequence: CASISGLAGLPYEQYF.

The chain links TRBV4-3 to TRBJ2-3; D call uncertain. Trimming pared 1 base from V and 5 bases from J, leaving 10 bases between. CDR1 and CDR2 (germline): LGHNA, YSLEER. This CDR3 is built from 14 residues. The CDR3 nucleotides are TGCGCCAGCAGCCAAGGGACGGGTAGAGATACGCAGTATTTT. Protein sequence: CASSQGTGRDTQYF.

The V call is TRBV4-3, the J call TRBJ2-1; the D is unclear. Germline assignment: CDR1 LGHNA and CDR2 YSLEER. The CDR3 totals 13 residues. V shed 0 bases and J shed 6 bases, with 6 bases lying between them. CDR3 sequence reads: CASSQDGVNEQFF. Written as DNA, the CDR3 is TGCGCCAGCAGCCAAGATGGGGTCAATGAGCAGTTCTTC.

The chain combines TRBV5-1 with TRBJ1-4; TRBD1 is a possible D gene (5 bases). Trimming removed 0 bases from V and 7 bases from J, with 10 bases in between. Germline CDR1 reads SGHRS; CDR2 reads YFSETQ. This CDR3 is built from 14 residues. CDR3 residues: CASSLDQGGEKLFF. For the CDR3, the DNA is TGCGCCAGCAGCTTGGACCAGGGAGGTGAAAAACTGTTTTTT. Filled out from reference TRBV5-1 and TRBJ1-4, the complete variable domain reads KAGVTQTPRYLIKTRGQQVTLSCSPISGHRSVSWYQQTPGQGLQFLFEYFSETQRNKGNFPGRFSGRQFSNSRSEMNVSTLELGDSALYLCASSLDQGGEKLFFGSGTQLSVL.

At least ten counts were recorded for this clonotype. This chain connects TRBV20-1 to TRBJ2-1, with 8 bases lining up with TRBD2. With 5 bases clipped from V and 9 bases from J, the junction kept 12 bases outside the gene matches. The length of the CDR3 is 14 residues. Germline V CDR1 and CDR2: DFQATT, SNEGSKA (reference sequence). The CDR3 nucleotides read TGCAGTGCTCCACCGGGACTAGGTATCACTGAGCAGTTCTTC. Residues: CSAPPGLGITEQFF.